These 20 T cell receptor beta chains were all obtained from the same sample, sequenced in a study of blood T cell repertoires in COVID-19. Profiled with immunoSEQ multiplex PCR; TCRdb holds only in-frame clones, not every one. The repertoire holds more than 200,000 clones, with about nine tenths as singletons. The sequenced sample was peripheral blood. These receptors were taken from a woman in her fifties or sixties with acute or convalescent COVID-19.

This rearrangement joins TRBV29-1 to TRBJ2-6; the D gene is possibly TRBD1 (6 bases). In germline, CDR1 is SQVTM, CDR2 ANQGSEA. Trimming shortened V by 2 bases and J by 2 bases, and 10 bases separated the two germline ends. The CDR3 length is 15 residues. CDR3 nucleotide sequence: TGCAGCGTTGAATCCAGGGGAACTGGGGCCAACGTCCTGACTTTC. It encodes CSVESRGTGANVLTF.

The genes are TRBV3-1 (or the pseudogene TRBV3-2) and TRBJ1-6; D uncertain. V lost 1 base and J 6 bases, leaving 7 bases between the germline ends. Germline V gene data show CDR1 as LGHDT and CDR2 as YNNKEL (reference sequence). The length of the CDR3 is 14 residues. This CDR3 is CASSQAAGNSPLHF. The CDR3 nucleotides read TGTGCCAGCAGCCAAGCTGCAGGTAATTCACCCCTCCACTTT.

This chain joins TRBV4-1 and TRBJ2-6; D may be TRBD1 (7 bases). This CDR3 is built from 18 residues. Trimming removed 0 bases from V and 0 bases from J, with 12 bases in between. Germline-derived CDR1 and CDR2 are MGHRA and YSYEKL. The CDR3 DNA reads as TGCGCCAGCAGCCAAGAGGGCAGGGGGGCCTCTGGGGCCAACGTCCTGACTTTC. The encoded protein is CASSQEGRGASGANVLTF.

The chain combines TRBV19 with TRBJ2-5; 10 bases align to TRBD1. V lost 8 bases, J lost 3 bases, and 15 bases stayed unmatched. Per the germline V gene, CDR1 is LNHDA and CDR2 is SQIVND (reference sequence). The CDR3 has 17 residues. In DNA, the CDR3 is TGTGCCAGTCGCGCCGGGACAGGGGACTCCGTTAAAGAGACCCAGTACTTC. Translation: CASRAGTGDSVKETQYF.

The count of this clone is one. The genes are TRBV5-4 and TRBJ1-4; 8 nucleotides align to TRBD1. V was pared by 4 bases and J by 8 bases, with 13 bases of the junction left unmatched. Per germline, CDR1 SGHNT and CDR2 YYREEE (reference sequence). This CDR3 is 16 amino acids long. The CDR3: CASSPRTGTSKEKLFF. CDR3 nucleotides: TGTGCCAGCAGCCCGAGGACAGGGACGAGTAAGGAAAAACTGTTTTTT.

The CDR3 region has the DNA TGTGCCAGCAGCCCCCTAGCGGGGGGGCCCCACGAGCAGTACTTC. Translating it yields CASSPLAGGPHEQYF. The J gene is TRBJ2-7, the V gene TRBV11-1, with TRBD2 matching over 12 bases. V shed 5 bases and J 5 bases; nucleotides not matched to a gene: 7. Germline V gene sequence: CDR1 SGHAT, CDR2 FQDESV (reference sequence). The CDR3 runs to 15 residues. The full variable domain, its missing parts supplied by reference TRBV11-1 and TRBJ2-7, is EAEVAQSPRYKITEKSQAVAFWCDPISGHATLYWYRQILGQGPELLVQFQDESVVDDSQLPKDRFSAERLKGVDSTLKIQPAELGDSAMYLCASSPLAGGPHEQYFGPGTRLTVT.

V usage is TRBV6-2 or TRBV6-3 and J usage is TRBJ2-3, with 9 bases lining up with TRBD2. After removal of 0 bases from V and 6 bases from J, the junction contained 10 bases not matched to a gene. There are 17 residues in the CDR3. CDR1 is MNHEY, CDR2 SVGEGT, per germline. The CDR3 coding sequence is TGTGCCAGCAGTTACTCGGGTAGCGGGAGAAGGTTGGATACGCAGTATTTT. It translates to CASSYSGSGRRLDTQYF.

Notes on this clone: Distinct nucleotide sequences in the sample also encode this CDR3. CDR3 sequence reads: CASSQDRTANYGYTF. CDR3 nucleotide sequence: TGCGCCAGCAGCCAAGATAGGACAGCTAACTATGGCTACACCTTC. The chain uses TRBV4-3 and TRBJ1-2, with D perhaps matching TRBD1 (6 bases). The V end lost 0 bases, the J end lost 0 bases, and 8 bases lay between the germline ends. Germline V gene lookup returns CDR1 LGHNA and CDR2 YSLEER. This CDR3 comprises 15 residues.

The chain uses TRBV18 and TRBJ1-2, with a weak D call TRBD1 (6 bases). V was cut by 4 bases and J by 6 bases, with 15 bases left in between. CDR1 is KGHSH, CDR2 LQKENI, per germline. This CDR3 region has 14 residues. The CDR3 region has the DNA TGTGCCAGCTCACGACCGACAGGACGAGATGGCTACACCTTC. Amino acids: CASSRPTGRDGYTF.

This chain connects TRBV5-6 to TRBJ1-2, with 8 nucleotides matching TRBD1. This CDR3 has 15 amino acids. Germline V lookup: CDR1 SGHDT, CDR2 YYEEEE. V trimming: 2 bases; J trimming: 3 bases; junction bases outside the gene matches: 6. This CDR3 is CASSFNAGGHYGYTF. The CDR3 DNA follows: TGTGCCAGCAGCTTTAACGCAGGGGGCCACTATGGCTACACCTTC.

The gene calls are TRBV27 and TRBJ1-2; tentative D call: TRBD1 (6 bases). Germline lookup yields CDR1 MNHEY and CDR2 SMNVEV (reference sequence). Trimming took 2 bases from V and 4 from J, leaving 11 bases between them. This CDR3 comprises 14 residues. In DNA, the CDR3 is TGTGCCAGCAGTTTAGGGGGCAGGACCTATGGCTACACCTTC. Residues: CASSLGGRTYGYTF.

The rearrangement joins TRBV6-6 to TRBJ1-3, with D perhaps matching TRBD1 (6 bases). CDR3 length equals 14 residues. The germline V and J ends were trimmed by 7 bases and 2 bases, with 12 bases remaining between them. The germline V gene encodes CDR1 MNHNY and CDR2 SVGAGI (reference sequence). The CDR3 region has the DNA TGTGCCAGCAACTGGGGGGGCGCTGGAAACACCATATATTTT. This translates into CASNWGGAGNTIYF.

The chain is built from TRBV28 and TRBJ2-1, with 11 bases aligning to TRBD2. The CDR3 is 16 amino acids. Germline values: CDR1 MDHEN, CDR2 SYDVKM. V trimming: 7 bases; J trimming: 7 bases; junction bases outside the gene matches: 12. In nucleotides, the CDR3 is TGTGCCAGCAATCCTCCGGGACTAGCGGCTAGTAATGAGCAGTTCTTC. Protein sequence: CASNPPGLAASNEQFF. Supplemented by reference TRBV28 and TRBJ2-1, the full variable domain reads DVKVTQSSRYLVKRTGEKVFLECVQDMDHENMFWYRQDPGLGLRLIYFSYDVKMKEKGDIPEGYSVSREKKERFSLILESASTNQTSMYLCASNPPGLAASNEQFFGPGTRLTVL.

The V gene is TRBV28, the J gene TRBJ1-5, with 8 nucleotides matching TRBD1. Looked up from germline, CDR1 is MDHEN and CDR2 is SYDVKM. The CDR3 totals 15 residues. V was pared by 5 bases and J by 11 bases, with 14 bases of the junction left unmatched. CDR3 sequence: CASSLPGQGPLTQHF. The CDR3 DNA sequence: TGTGCCAGCAGTCTCCCCGGACAGGGACCCCTGACCCAGCATTTT.

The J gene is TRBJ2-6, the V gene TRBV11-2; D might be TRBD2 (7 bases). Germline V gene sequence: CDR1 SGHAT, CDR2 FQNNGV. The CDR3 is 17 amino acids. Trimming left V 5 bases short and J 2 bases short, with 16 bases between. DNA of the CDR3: TGTGCCAGCAGCCTAGGGGGAGGGGTGACTGGGGCCAACGTCCTGACTTTC. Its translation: CASSLGGGVTGANVLTF.

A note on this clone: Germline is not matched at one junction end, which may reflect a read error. The CDR3: CASSSWVQLNF. For the CDR3, the DNA is TGTGCCAGCAGCTCCTGGGTACAGCTTAACTTC. V gene TRBV12-3 or TRBV12-4 combines with J gene TRBJ2-7; D call uncertain. The CDR3 spans 11 residues.

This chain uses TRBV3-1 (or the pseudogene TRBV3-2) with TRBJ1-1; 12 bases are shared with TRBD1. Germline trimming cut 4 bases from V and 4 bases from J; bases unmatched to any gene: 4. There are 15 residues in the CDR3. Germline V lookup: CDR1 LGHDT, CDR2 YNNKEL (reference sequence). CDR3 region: CASSPGGQGATEAFF. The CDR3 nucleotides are TGTGCCAGCAGCCCAGGGGGACAGGGGGCCACTGAAGCTTTCTTT.

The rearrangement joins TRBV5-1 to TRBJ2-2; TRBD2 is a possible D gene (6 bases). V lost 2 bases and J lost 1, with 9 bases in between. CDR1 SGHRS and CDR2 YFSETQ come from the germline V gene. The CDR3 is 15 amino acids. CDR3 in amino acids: CASSLPGVNTGELFF. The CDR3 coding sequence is TGCGCCAGCAGCTTACCGGGGGTGAACACCGGGGAGCTGTTTTTT.

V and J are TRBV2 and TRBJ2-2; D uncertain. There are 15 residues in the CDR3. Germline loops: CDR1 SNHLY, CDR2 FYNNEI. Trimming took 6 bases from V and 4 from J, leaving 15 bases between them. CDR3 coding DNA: TGTGCCAGCAGAAAGACGGAGCTTTCCACCGGGGAGCTGTTTTTT. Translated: CASRKTELSTGELFF.

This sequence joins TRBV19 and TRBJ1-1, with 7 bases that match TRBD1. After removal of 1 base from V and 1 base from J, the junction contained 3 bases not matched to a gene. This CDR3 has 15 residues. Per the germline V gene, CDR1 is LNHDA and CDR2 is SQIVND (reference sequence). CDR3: CASSIVPGGNTEAFF. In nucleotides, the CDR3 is TGTGCCAGTAGTATAGTTCCAGGGGGGAACACTGAAGCTTTCTTT.